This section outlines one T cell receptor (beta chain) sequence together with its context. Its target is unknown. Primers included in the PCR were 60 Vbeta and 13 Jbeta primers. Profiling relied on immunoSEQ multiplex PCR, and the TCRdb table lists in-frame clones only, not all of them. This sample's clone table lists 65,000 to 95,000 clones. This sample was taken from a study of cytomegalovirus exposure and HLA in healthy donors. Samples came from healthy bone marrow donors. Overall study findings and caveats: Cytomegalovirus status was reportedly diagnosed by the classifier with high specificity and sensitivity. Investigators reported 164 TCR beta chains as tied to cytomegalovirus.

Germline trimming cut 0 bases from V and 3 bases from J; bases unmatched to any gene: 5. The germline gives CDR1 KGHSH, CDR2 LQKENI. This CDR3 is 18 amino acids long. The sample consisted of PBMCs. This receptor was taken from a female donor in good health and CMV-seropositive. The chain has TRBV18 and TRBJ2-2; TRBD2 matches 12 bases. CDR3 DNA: TGTGCCAGCTCACCACCCCTAGCGGGGGGGTTAGACACCGGGGAGCTGTTTTTT. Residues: CASSPPLAGGLDTGELFF.